Shown below are 30 T cell receptor beta chains from a single sample sequenced in a study of CD8 T cells in Susac syndrome. Roughly 0.45 to 1 ug RNA was reverse transcribed with random hexamers. From the immunoSEQ multiplex PCR reads, TCRdb called clonotypes with MiXCR, one entry per CDR3 protein. The table has about 190,000 distinct CDR3 sequences, approximately 95% seen once. The sequenced sample was CD4+ T cells from PBMCs. These receptor sequences come from a human donor in good health.

The CDR3 nucleotides read TGTGCCAGCAGCCGAGCAAACGGAGAGCAGTACGTC. It codes for CASSRANGEQYV. The chain recombines TRBV3-1 with TRBJ2-7, with D unresolved. The V end lost 4 bases, the J end lost 7 bases, and 11 bases lay between the germline ends. CDR3 length: 12 amino acids. Germline-derived CDR1 and CDR2 are LGHDT and YNNKEL (reference sequence).

The rearrangement joins TRBV6-2 or TRBV6-3 to TRBJ2-2; TRBD1 or TRBD2 may be the D gene (5 bases each). Trimming removed 8 bases at V and 4 bases at J, with 20 bases between. The CDR3 has 16 amino acids. CDR1 MNHEY and CDR2 SVGEGT come from the germline V gene. This CDR3 reads CASGYGTTAGTGELFF. Written as DNA, the CDR3 is TGTGCCAGCGGATACGGGACGACCGCCGGCACCGGGGAGCTGTTTTTT.

V gene TRBV3-1 combines with J gene TRBJ2-5, with D maybe TRBD1 (6 bases). Trimming shortened V by 4 bases and J by 4 bases, and 16 bases separated the two germline ends. Germline V lookup: CDR1 LGHDT, CDR2 YNNKEL (reference sequence). This CDR3 contains 15 residues. CDR3 sequence: CASSRYVTGRETQYF. The CDR3 bases are TGTGCCAGCAGCCGATATGTTACAGGGCGAGAGACCCAGTACTTC.

This clonotype was counted a few times. One end of the junction is discordant with germline, which a read error may explain. This chain joins TRBV5-4 and TRBJ2-1; tentatively, D is TRBD1 or TRBD2 (5 bases each). The CDR3 totals 15 residues. CDR1 and CDR2 from the germline V gene are SGHNT and YYREEE (reference sequence). CDR3 DNA sequence: TGTGCTAGCAGCAGACCGGGACCGGGGTACAATGAGCAGTTCTTC. This codes for CASSRPGPGYNEQFF.

The J gene is TRBJ2-5, the V gene TRBV11-1; 7 bases are a match to TRBD1. The CDR3 covers 13 residues. V shed 5 bases, J shed 5 bases, and the junction held 5 bases outside the gene matches. Germline CDR1 and CDR2: SGHAT and FQDESV (reference sequence). The CDR3 protein is CASSVQGMETQYF. The CDR3 coding sequence is TGTGCCAGCAGCGTACAGGGGATGGAGACCCAGTACTTC.

This clonotype was seen a single time. The V gene is TRBV7-2, the J gene TRBJ1-5; 7 bases align to TRBD1. Germline V gene sequence: CDR1 SGHTA, CDR2 FQGNSA. This CDR3 is built from 15 residues. J lost 4 bases, V lost 3 bases, and 6 bases had no gene match. The CDR3: CASSFRTGLNQPQHF. Written as DNA, the CDR3 is TGTGCCAGCAGCTTTCGGACAGGATTAAATCAGCCCCAGCATTTT.

CDR3 in amino acids: CASSLTADNYGYTF. The CDR3 DNA is TGTGCCAGCAGCTTAACGGCTGATAACTATGGCTACACCTTC. The rearrangement joins TRBV7-9 to TRBJ1-2; D call uncertain. The CDR3 covers 14 residues. Germline V CDR1 and CDR2: SEHNR, FQNEAQ (reference sequence). The V end lost 2 bases, the J end lost 1 base, and 8 bases lay between the germline ends.

The chain joins TRBV7-2 to TRBJ1-1; 11 bases line up with TRBD1. Germline loops: CDR1 SGHTA, CDR2 FQGNSA. The CDR3 runs to 15 residues. V lost 5 bases to trimming and J lost 3 bases; unmatched junction nucleotides: 5. The CDR3 loop is CASSVRDRGDTEAFF. As DNA, the CDR3 is TGTGCCAGCAGCGTCCGGGACAGGGGGGACACTGAAGCTTTCTTT.

The chain couples TRBV11-3 to TRBJ1-1; D remains ambiguous. Germline V gene lookup returns CDR1 SGHNT and CDR2 YENEEA. The ends were cut back, 3 bases at V and 4 bases at J, with 9 bases in the middle. CDR3 length: 13 residues. CDR3 protein: CASSFGYGTEAFF. CDR3 bases: TGTGCCAGCAGCTTCGGGTACGGCACTGAAGCTTTCTTT.

DNA for the CDR3: TGTGCCAGCAATCGGGGACCCGGGGAGCTGTTTTTT. Translated, it gives CASNRGPGELFF. The gene calls are TRBV13 and TRBJ2-2; the D call may be TRBD1 or TRBD2 (5 bases each). V was pared by 7 bases and J by 6 bases, with 9 bases between. The germline CDR1 and CDR2 sequences are PRHDT and FYEKMQ (reference sequence). The CDR3 extends over 12 amino acids.

This chain joins TRBV9 and TRBJ2-5, with 13 bases matching TRBD2. This CDR3 region has 17 residues. J lost 2 bases, V lost 4 bases, and 8 bases had no gene match. In germline, CDR1 is SGDLS, CDR2 YYNGEE. DNA of the CDR3: TGTGCCAGCAGCCAACGTACGGGACTAGCGGGGCAAGAGACCCAGTACTTC. Translation: CASSQRTGLAGQETQYF.

The rearrangement uses TRBV20-1 and TRBJ1-6; D gene unclear. The V end was cut by 6 bases, the J end by 5 bases, with 8 bases between. Germline V gene data show CDR1 as DFQATT and CDR2 as SNEGSKA (reference sequence). CDR3 length equals 12 residues. The DNA of the CDR3 is TGCAGTGCCCCCTCGCATAATTCACCCCTCCACTTT. Translation: CSAPSHNSPLHF.

The chain recombines TRBV6-2 or TRBV6-3 with TRBJ2-5; TRBD1 might be the D (6 bases). CDR1 and CDR2 from the germline V gene are MNHEY and SVGEGT. Trimming took off 7 bases at V and 11 bases at J, with 14 bases between the two ends. The CDR3 is 11 amino acids. The CDR3 DNA follows: TGTGCCAGCAACATACAGGGTGCACAGTACTTC. Protein sequence: CASNIQGAQYF.

This chain uses TRBV20-1 with TRBJ2-3; the match to TRBD2 covers 7 bases. V gave up 5 bases and J gave up 3 bases; unmatched junction bases: 8. Germline V gives CDR1 DFQATT, CDR2 SNEGSKA (reference sequence). The CDR3 is 14 amino acids. The CDR3 region is CSALWAGVTDTQYF. The CDR3 nucleotides are TGCAGTGCTCTATGGGCGGGGGTTACAGATACGCAGTATTTT.

The V call is TRBV6-2 or TRBV6-3, the J call TRBJ1-5; D gene unclear. The V end lost 2 bases, the J end lost 2 bases, and 16 bases lay between the germline ends. Germline assignment: CDR1 MNHEY and CDR2 SVGEGT. The CDR3 loop spans 17 amino acids. The CDR3 sequence: CASSYEPRQARNQPQHF. The CDR3 DNA reads TGTGCCAGCAGTTACGAACCCCGGCAGGCACGCAATCAGCCCCAGCATTTT.

The V gene is TRBV10-3, the J gene TRBJ2-7; 7 bases match TRBD2. Germline CDR1 reads ENHRY; CDR2 reads SYGVKD. The trim removed 7 bases at V and 1 base at J, leaving 10 bases unmatched. There are 15 residues in the CDR3. Here the CDR3 DNA reads TGTGCCATCACTTGGGGTAGCGGGCCTTCCTACGAGCAGTACTTC. Translation: CAITWGSGPSYEQYF.

The chain combines TRBV4-1 with TRBJ2-3, with TRBD2 matching over 12 bases. Germline-derived CDR1 and CDR2 are MGHRA and YSYEKL. With V trimmed by 3 bases and J by 9 bases, 10 bases remained unmatched. The CDR3 has 16 amino acids. The CDR3: CASSHLGLAGPGTQYF. In nucleotides, the CDR3 is TGCGCCAGCAGCCATCTGGGACTAGCGGGCCCGGGGACGCAGTATTTT.

This chain joins TRBV4-3 and TRBJ1-2, with D tentatively TRBD1 (6 bases). The CDR3 contains 15 residues. The ends were cut back, 0 bases at V and 3 bases at J, with 11 bases in the middle. Germline V gene sequence: CDR1 LGHNA, CDR2 YSLEER. Here the CDR3 DNA reads TGCGCCAGCAGCCAAGATACAGGGATGGACTATGGCTACACCTTC. Protein sequence: CASSQDTGMDYGYTF.

This rearrangement joins TRBV11-2 to TRBJ1-6, with D unclear. V gave up 0 bases and J gave up 7 bases, with 7 bases separating them. In germline, CDR1 is SGHAT, CDR2 FQNNGV. The length of the CDR3 is 14 residues. The CDR3 here is CASSLDGSNSPLHF. In nucleotides, the CDR3 is TGTGCCAGCAGCTTAGATGGCAGCAATTCACCCCTCCACTTT.

V is TRBV7-2 and J is TRBJ2-3; a weak D match, TRBD1 (5 bases). The CDR3 length is 13 residues. Trimming pared 1 base from V and 4 bases from J, leaving 6 bases between. The V gene's germline CDR1 is SGHTA and CDR2 FQGNSA. This chain's CDR3 is CASSLVQADTQYF. In nucleotides, the CDR3 is TGTGCCAGCAGCTTAGTACAGGCAGATACGCAGTATTTT.

The V and J genes are TRBV19 and TRBJ2-2; D gene ambiguous. This CDR3 region has 13 residues. Per germline, CDR1 LNHDA and CDR2 SQIVND (reference sequence). V was shortened by 5 bases and J by 4 bases, with 8 bases between the two germline ends. The CDR3 nucleotides read TGTGCCAGTAGTGCGTCACCCACCGGGGAGCTGTTTTTT. As protein: CASSASPTGELFF. The complete variable domain, with remaining parts taken from reference TRBV19 and TRBJ2-2, reads DGGITQSPKYLFRKEGQNVTLSCEQNLNHDAMYWYRQDPGQGLRLIYYSQIVNDFQKGDIAEGYSVSREKKESFPLTVTSAQKNPTAFYLCASSASPTGELFFGEGSRLTVL.

This sequence joins TRBV24-1 and TRBJ2-6; no definite D call. V was cut by 1 base and J by 4 bases, with 4 bases left in between. The V gene's germline CDR1 is KGHDR and CDR2 SFDVKD. The CDR3 runs 14 residues. CDR3 amino acids: CATSDLSGANVLTF. CDR3 nucleotide sequence: TGTGCCACCAGTGATTTATCGGGGGCCAACGTCCTGACTTTC.

The V call is TRBV28, the J call TRBJ1-4, with 7 bases that match TRBD1. Germline V lookup: CDR1 MDHEN, CDR2 SYDVKM. V was pared by 8 bases and J by 7 bases, with 7 bases of the junction left unmatched. CDR3 length equals 13 residues. The CDR3 region is CASGEQGSEKLFF. CDR3 sequence (DNA): TGTGCCAGCGGGGAACAGGGGAGTGAAAAACTGTTTTTT.

The chain employs TRBV5-1 and TRBJ1-4; 9 bases line up with TRBD1. The CDR3 sequence is 14 residues long. Germline-derived CDR1 and CDR2 are SGHRS and YFSETQ. After removal of 4 bases from V and 8 bases from J, the junction contained 6 bases not matched to a gene. In nucleotides, the CDR3 is TGCGCCAGCAGCGCGACAGGGGGTAAAGAAAAACTGTTTTTT. Translation gives CASSATGGKEKLFF.

The chain combines TRBV5-1 with TRBJ2-3; TRBD1 agrees at 8 bases. Germline CDR1 SGHRS, CDR2 YFSETQ. This CDR3 spans 15 amino acids. Trimming at V came to 4 bases and at J to 4 bases, leaving 8 bases not matched to a gene. The CDR3 nucleotides read TGCGCCAGCAGCCGGACAGGGACCTTTCCAGATACGCAGTATTTT. Translating gives CASSRTGTFPDTQYF.

This chain links TRBV27 with TRBJ2-2; the D gene is possibly TRBD1 (5 bases). Germline CDR1 reads MNHEY; CDR2 reads SMNVEV (reference sequence). This CDR3 contains 16 residues. V dropped 3 bases and J dropped 4 bases, with 15 bases sitting between them. Written as DNA, the CDR3 is TGTGCCAGCAGTTTCCGCCCTCAGGGTCCCACCGGGGAGCTGTTTTTT. Translation gives CASSFRPQGPTGELFF.

J is TRBJ2-6 and V is TRBV29-1; D is unresolved. Germline V gives CDR1 SQVTM, CDR2 ANQGSEA. The CDR3 is 16 residues long. The V gene lost 1 base and the J gene lost 0 bases, with 10 bases spanning the gap. The CDR3 sequence: CSVEAVPGSGANVLTF. CDR3 DNA sequence: TGCAGCGTTGAAGCTGTGCCGGGCTCTGGGGCCAACGTCCTGACTTTC. Full variable domain (rest looked up from reference TRBV29-1 and TRBJ2-6): SAVISQKPSRDICQRGTSLTIQCQVDSQVTMMFWYRQQPGQSLTLIATANQGSEATYESGFVIDKFPISRPNLTFSTLTVSNMSPEDSSIYLCSVEAVPGSGANVLTFGAGSRLTVL.

This chain uses TRBV7-8 with TRBJ1-4; 8 bases line up with TRBD1. CDR1 SGHVS and CDR2 FQNEAQ come from the germline V gene. V was clipped by 3 bases and J by 7 bases; unmatched bases: 7. There are 15 residues in the CDR3. DNA of the CDR3: TGTGCCAGCAGCTTGACAGGGGACATTGGTGAAAAACTGTTTTTT. Protein sequence: CASSLTGDIGEKLFF. Drawing the rest from reference TRBV7-8 and TRBJ1-4, the complete variable domain is GAGVSQSPRYKVAKRGQDVALRCDPISGHVSLFWYQQALGQGPEFLTYFQNEAQLDKSGLPSDRFFAERPEGSVSTLKIQRTQQEDSAVYLCASSLTGDIGEKLFFGSGTQLSVL.

To note about this clonotype: At one end the junction does not follow the germline gene, possibly because of a read error. The chain carries TRBV4-3 and TRBJ2-3, with 7 bases aligning to TRBD1. Germline V lookup: CDR1 LGHNA, CDR2 YSLEER. This CDR3 region has 16 residues. This CDR3 reads CASSKEWGQPTDTQYF. DNA for the CDR3: TGCGCCAGCAGCAAAGAGTGGGGACAGCCCACAGATACGCAGTATTTT.

DNA for the CDR3: TGCGCCAGCAGCTTTCAGGGTGGTCCTGGAAACACCATATATTTT. Its protein is CASSFQGGPGNTIYF. The chain links TRBV5-1 to TRBJ1-3, with D possibly being TRBD1 (5 bases). Germline V CDR1 and CDR2: SGHRS, YFSETQ. The CDR3 contains 15 residues. Deletions cut 2 bases from V and 2 bases from J, with 11 bases between.